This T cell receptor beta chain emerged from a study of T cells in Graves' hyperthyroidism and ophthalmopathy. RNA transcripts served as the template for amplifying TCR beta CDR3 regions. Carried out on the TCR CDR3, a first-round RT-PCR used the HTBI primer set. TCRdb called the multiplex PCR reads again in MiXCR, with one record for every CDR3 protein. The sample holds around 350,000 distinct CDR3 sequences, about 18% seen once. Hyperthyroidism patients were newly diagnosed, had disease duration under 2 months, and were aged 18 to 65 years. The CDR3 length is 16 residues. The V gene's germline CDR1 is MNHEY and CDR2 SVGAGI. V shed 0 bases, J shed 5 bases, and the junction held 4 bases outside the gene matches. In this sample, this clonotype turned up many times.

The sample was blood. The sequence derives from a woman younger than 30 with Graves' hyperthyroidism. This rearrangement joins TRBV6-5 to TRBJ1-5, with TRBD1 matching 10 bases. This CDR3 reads CASSYSRTGGHQPQHF. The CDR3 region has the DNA TGTGCCAGCAGTTACTCTCGGACAGGGGGACATCAGCCCCAGCATTTT.